This is a list of T cell receptor beta chains from one sample in a study of shared clonotypes between healthy human individuals. Assay: immunoSEQ multiplex PCR; the TCRdb copy retains only in-frame clones and omits some. Counted here are around 2,000,000 clones, less than 95% occurring once; the ten biggest clones make up approximately 1.2%. Material for sequencing was naive CD8+ T cells sorted from blood. These receptors were taken from a man between 18 and 35 years old in good health. CDR3s include the opening cysteine and the closing phenylalanine or tryptophan. The listing skips clone size in some rows; elsewhere it reads once, few, many or a size class.

v_call	clone_size	j_call	cdr3_aa
TRBV9	once	TRBJ2-1	CASSQGKQGYYNEQFF
TRBV9	NA	TRBJ2-1	CASSVVEAGQAAMQFF
TRBV9	NA	TRBJ2-2	CASNNAENTGELFF
TRBV27	NA	TRBJ2-7	CASSITSIHEQYF
TRBV7-2	NA	TRBJ2-2	CASSSGLAVNTGELFF
TRBV6-5	once	TRBJ2-7	CASSLRGTYEQYF
TRBV30	NA	TRBJ2-1	CAWSFGTEQFF
TRBV6-5	NA	TRBJ2-2	CASSSGTPNRELFF
TRBV7-8	NA	TRBJ2-3	CASSLRLAGDLPSTDTQYF
TRBV9	once	TRBJ2-6	CASSVGGYPGVLTF
TRBV7-3	NA	TRBJ2-1	CASSLGLAGGHNEQFF
TRBV9	NA	TRBJ2-5	CASSVDKGRAETQYF
TRBV27	NA	TRBJ2-3	CASSLQQIPVRGTDTQYF
TRBV29-1	NA	TRBJ2-1	CSVEATGSPTYNEQFF
TRBV7-8	once	TRBJ1-2	CASSGPGLTTNYGYTF
TRBV19	NA	TRBJ2-5	CASTGQGSETQYF
TRBV27	NA	TRBJ2-1	CASSPGTSGFYNEQFF
TRBV27	NA	TRBJ2-2	CASSLYTGELFF
TRBV5-1	NA	TRBJ1-1	CASSLTGSPEAFF
TRBV28	once	TRBJ2-3	CASRSLILALTDTQYF
TRBV19	NA	TRBJ1-1	CASRLDGENTEAFF
TRBV4-1	NA	TRBJ2-1	CASSQVTDYNEQFF
TRBV4-1	NA	TRBJ1-2	CASSLQPNLYGYTF
TRBV7-2	once	TRBJ2-7	CASSPRDSHYEQYF
TRBV28	NA	TRBJ2-7	CASSPGTGQYEQYF
TRBV5-6	NA	TRBJ1-2	CASSPRERNYGYTF
TRBV29-1	NA	TRBJ1-1	CSVSGSTEAFF
TRBV11-2	NA	TRBJ1-1	CASSSGTSTEAFF
TRBV4-3	NA	TRBJ2-5	CASSQDIEGWGSGQETQYF
TRBV27	NA	TRBJ2-5	CASSLAGSPAETQYF
TRBV5-1	NA	TRBJ1-1	CASSGDRGWNTEAFF
TRBV7-6	NA	TRBJ2-3	CASSLEGGPDTQYF
TRBV9	NA	TRBJ2-7	CASSVGGGTGEQYF
TRBV7-9	once	TRBJ2-7	CASSLAPDPSPSYEQYF
TRBV10-3	NA	TRBJ1-2	CAISESTTGGIYGYTF
TRBV5-6	NA	TRBJ2-5	CASSLMGQGFETQYF
TRBV5-6	NA	TRBJ1-4	CASTVAWDRGEKLFF
TRBV5-6	NA	TRBJ2-7	CASSLWVGGPYEQYF
TRBV27	NA	TRBJ2-7	CASSLWTIDRDEQYF
TRBV21-1	NA	TRBJ2-2	CASSKWEQDTGELFF